This passage covers 6 T cell receptor beta chains from one sample sequenced in a study of spatial heterogeneity in lung cancer. TCRdb fed the 5' RACE reads into MiXCR, producing one record per CDR3 protein. Counted here are around 110,000 distinct CDR3 sequences, more than 9% occurring once; the ten biggest clones make up approximately 16%. Time point here: blood at routine non-recurrence follow-up after resection. Whole RNA was taken from tumor, nontumor lung or frozen PBMC; it was then sequenced unsorted. The source material was PBMCs, sampled at follow-up. These receptors came from a male donor with early-stage non-small cell lung cancer.

This clonotype turned up a few times. V usage is TRBV5-1 and J usage is TRBJ2-7; 8 bases agree with TRBD1. The germline V gene encodes CDR1 SGHRS and CDR2 YFSETQ. J lost 1 base, V lost 4 bases, and 7 bases had no gene match. CDR3 length equals 15 residues. Written as DNA, the CDR3 is TGCGCCAGCAGCGTCGGGACAGGTGTATCCTACGAGCAGTACTTC. This encodes CASSVGTGVSYEQYF. The full variable domain, with the rest looked up from reference TRBV5-1 and TRBJ2-7, is KAGVTQTPRYLIKTRGQQVTLSCSPISGHRSVSWYQQTPGQGLQFLFEYFSETQRNKGNFPGRFSGRQFSNSRSEMNVSTLELGDSALYLCASSVGTGVSYEQYFGPGTRLTVT.

This clonotype was seen at least ten times. The chain combines TRBV4-3 with TRBJ1-2, with D possibly TRBD1 on 5 matching bases. Germline assignment: CDR1 LGHNA and CDR2 YSLEER. This CDR3 is 14 amino acids long. The ends were cut back, 0 bases at V and 8 bases at J, with 13 bases in the middle. CDR3 DNA: TGCGCCAGCAGCCAAGAGTTAGGGACTGTGGGCTACACCTTC. It codes for CASSQELGTVGYTF.

This sequence joins TRBV6-5 and TRBJ1-5; no clear D gene. Germline values: CDR1 MNHEY, CDR2 SVGAGI. The CDR3 is 13 residues long. Trimming pared 0 bases from V and 5 bases from J, leaving 5 bases between. CDR3 DNA: TGTGCCAGCAGTTACTCATTGGATCAGCCCCAGCATTTT. Its translation is CASSYSLDQPQHF.

This clonotype was detected many times. The chain combines TRBV7-3 with TRBJ2-7; D possibly matches TRBD1 or TRBD2 (6 bases each). The CDR3 length is 13 residues. Between the trimmed V and J ends, which lost 5 bases and 7 bases, there was a span of 15 bases. CDR1 and CDR2 from the germline V gene are SGHTA and FQGTGA. CDR3 DNA: TGTGCCAGCAGCGAGAGGGGGGCCTTGGAGCAGTACTTC. It is translated as CASSERGALEQYF.

At least ten counts were recorded for this clonotype. The genes are TRBV20-1 and TRBJ1-6; D not certain. Looked up from germline, CDR1 is DFQATT and CDR2 is SNEGSKA (reference sequence). The CDR3 extends over 15 amino acids. V was pared by 1 base and J by 2 bases, with 9 bases between. The CDR3 is CSARAAGAYNSPLHF. The CDR3 DNA reads as TGCAGTGCTAGAGCGGCGGGCGCCTATAATTCACCCCTCCACTTT.

Only a few counts were recorded for this clonotype. The chain combines TRBV29-1 with TRBJ2-3, with 10 bases matching TRBD1. Unmatched junction bases numbered 15, after V lost 6 bases and J lost 0 bases. CDR1 is SQVTM, CDR2 ANQGSEA, per germline. The CDR3 consists of 18 residues. The chain's CDR3 is CSVRDRGFRRASTDTQYF. CDR3 DNA sequence: TGCAGCGTCCGGGACAGGGGATTCCGAAGGGCTAGCACAGATACGCAGTATTTT.